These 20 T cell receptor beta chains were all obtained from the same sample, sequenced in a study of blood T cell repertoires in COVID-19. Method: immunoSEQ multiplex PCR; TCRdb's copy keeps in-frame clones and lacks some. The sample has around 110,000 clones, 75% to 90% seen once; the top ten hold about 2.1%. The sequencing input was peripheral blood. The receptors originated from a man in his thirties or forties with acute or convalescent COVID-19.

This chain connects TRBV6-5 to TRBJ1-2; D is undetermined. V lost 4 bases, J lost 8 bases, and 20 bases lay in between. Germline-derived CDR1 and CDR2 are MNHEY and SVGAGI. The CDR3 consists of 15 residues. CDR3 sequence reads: CASSSRNGLGEGYTF. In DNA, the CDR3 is TGTGCCAGCAGTTCCAGGAACGGGCTCGGGGAGGGCTACACCTTC.

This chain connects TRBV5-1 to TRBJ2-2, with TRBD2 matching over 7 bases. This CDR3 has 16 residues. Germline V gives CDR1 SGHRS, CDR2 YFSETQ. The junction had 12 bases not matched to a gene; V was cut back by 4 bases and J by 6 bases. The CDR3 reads CASSLGLGRGSGELFF. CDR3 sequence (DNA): TGCGCCAGCAGCCTCGGACTAGGTCGGGGATCCGGGGAGCTGTTTTTT.

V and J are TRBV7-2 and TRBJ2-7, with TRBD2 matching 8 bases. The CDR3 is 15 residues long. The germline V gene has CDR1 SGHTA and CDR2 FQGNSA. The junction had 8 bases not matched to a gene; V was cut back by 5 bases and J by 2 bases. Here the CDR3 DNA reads TGTGCCAGCAGCCTTGGACTAGCAATTGCCTACGAGCAGTACTTC. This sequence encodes CASSLGLAIAYEQYF.

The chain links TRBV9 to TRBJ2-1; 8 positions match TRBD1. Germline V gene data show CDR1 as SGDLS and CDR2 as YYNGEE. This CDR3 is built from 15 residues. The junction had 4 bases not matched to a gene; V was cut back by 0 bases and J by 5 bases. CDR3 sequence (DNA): TGTGCCAGCAGCGTAGGCAGGGGGCTTGACAATGAGCAGTTCTTC. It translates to CASSVGRGLDNEQFF.

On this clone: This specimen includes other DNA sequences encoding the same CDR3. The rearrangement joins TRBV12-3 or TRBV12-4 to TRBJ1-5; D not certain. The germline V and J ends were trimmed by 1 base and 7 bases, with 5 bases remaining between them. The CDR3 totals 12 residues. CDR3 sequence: CASSLGVQPQHF. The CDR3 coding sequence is TGTGCCAGCAGTTTAGGAGTGCAGCCCCAGCATTTT.

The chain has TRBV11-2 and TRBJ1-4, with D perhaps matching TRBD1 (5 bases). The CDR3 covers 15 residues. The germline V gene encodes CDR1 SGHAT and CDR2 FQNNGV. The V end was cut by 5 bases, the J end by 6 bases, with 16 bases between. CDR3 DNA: TGTGCCAGCAGCGCAACACAGGACGGGTATGAAAAACTGTTTTTT. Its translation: CASSATQDGYEKLFF.

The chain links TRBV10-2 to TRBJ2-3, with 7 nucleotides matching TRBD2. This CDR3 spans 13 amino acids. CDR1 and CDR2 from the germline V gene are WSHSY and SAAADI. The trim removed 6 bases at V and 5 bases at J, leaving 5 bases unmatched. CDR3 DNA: TGCGCCAGCAGCCCCTCGGGGGGAGATACGCAGTATTTT. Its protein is CASSPSGGDTQYF.

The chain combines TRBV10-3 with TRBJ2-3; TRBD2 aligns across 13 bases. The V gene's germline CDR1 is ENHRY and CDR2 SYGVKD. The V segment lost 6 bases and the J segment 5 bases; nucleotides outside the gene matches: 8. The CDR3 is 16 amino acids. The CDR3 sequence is CAISPTSGGAGDTQYF. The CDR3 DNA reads TGTGCCATCAGCCCCACTAGCGGGGGGGCGGGAGATACGCAGTATTTT.

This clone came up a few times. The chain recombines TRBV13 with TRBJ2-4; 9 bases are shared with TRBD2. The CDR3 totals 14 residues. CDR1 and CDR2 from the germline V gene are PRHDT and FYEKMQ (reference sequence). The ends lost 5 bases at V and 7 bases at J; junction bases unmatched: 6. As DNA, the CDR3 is TGTGCCAGCAGCCCGGGACTAGCTGGGAACATTCAGTACTTC. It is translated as CASSPGLAGNIQYF.

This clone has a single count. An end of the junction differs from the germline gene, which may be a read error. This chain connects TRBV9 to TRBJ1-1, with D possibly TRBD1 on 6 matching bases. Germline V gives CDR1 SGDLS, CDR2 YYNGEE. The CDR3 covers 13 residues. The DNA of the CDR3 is TGTGCCCGCAGCGAGGGGGGGGGCACTGAAGCTTTCTTT. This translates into CARSEGGGTEAFF.

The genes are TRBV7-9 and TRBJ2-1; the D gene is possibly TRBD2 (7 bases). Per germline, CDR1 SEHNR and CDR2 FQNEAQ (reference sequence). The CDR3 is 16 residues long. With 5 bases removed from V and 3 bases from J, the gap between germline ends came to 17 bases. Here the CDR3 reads CASSPWGRELYNEQFF. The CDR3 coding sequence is TGTGCCAGCAGCCCATGGGGGCGGGAGCTCTACAATGAGCAGTTCTTC.

CDR3 DNA: TGCGCCAGCAGCTTGGCCCCACTAGCGGGAGGGGGTGAGCAGTTCTTC. Translation gives CASSLAPLAGGGEQFF. This chain uses TRBV5-1 with TRBJ2-1; the match to TRBD2 covers 13 bases. From germline, CDR1 is SGHRS and CDR2 YFSETQ. With 0 bases clipped from V and 9 bases from J, the junction kept 6 bases outside the gene matches. The CDR3 has 16 residues. The full variable domain, rest sourced from reference TRBV5-1 and TRBJ2-1, is KAGVTQTPRYLIKTRGQQVTLSCSPISGHRSVSWYQQTPGQGLQFLFEYFSETQRNKGNFPGRFSGRQFSNSRSEMNVSTLELGDSALYLCASSLAPLAGGGEQFFGPGTRLTVL.

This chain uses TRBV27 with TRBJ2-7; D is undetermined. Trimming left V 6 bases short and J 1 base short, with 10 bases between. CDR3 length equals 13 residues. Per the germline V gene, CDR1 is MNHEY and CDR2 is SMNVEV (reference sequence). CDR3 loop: CASRRFGSYEQYV. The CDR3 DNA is TGTGCCAGCAGGAGGTTCGGGTCCTACGAGCAGTACGTC.

The CDR3 reads CASSAQTGHLGGYTF. CDR3 nucleotides: TGTGCCAGCAGTGCACAGACCGGACACCTGGGAGGCTACACCTTC. The chain couples TRBV6-2 or TRBV6-3 to TRBJ1-2; a possible D gene is TRBD1 (5 bases). The CDR3 totals 15 residues. Germline CDR1 MNHEY, CDR2 SVGEGT. V lost 5 bases and J lost 8, with 21 bases in between.

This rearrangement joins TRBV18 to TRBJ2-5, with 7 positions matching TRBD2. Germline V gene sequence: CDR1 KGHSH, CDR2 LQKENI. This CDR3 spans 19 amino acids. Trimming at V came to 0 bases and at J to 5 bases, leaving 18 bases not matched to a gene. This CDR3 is CASSPPPRGLAASGETQYF. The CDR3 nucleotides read TGTGCCAGCTCACCACCCCCTCGCGGGCTAGCGGCGAGTGGTGAGACCCAGTACTTC.

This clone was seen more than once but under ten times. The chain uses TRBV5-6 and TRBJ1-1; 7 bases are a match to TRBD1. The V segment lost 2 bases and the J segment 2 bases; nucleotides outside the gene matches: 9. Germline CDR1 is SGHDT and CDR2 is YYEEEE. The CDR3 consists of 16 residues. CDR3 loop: CASSLTFDRDNTEAFF. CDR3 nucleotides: TGTGCCAGCAGCTTAACGTTTGACAGGGATAACACTGAAGCTTTCTTT.

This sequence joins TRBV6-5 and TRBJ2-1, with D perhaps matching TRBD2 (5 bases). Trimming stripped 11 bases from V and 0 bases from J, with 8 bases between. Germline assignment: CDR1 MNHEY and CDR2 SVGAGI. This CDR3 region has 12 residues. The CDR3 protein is CAAAASYNEQFF. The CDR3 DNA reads TGTGCCGCAGCGGCCTCCTACAATGAGCAGTTCTTC.

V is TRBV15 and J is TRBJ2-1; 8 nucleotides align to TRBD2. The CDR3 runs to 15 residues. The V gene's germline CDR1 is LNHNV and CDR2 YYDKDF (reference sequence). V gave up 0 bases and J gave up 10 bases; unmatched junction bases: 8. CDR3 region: CATSRELSGRGEQFF. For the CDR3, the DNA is TGTGCCACCAGCAGAGAGTTGTCCGGGAGGGGGGAGCAGTTCTTC.

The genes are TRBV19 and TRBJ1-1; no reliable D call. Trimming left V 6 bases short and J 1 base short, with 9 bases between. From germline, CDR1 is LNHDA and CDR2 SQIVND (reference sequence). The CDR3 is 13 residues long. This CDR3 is CASSSLWNTEAFF. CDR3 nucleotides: TGTGCCAGTAGCTCTCTTTGGAACACTGAAGCTTTCTTT.

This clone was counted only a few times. The CDR3 loop is CASSATQGDENIQYF. CDR3 in DNA: TGTGCCAGCAGCGCAACACAGGGGGACGAAAACATTCAGTACTTC. The chain couples TRBV9 to TRBJ2-4; 8 bases align to TRBD1. The CDR3 covers 15 residues. The germline CDR1 and CDR2 sequences are SGDLS and YYNGEE. The V and J ends lost 3 bases and 5 bases, in that order; junction bases with no gene match: 7.